This TCR beta chain was recorded in a study of T-cell memory formation after mild COVID-19. At least ten counts were recorded for this clonotype. Its matching antigen is unknown. Barcoded TCR alpha and TCR beta cDNA libraries with UMIs came from 5'RACE using constant-segment primers. TCRdb reprocessed the 5' RACE reads with MiXCR, giving one entry per CDR3 protein. The sample carries 350,000 to 400,000 distinct CDR3 sequences, approximately 15% recorded once. Study-wide findings and caveats: Clones contracting across day 15 to 85 had a balanced CD4/CD8 profile; later expanding clones leaned CD4+. Second-wave clones peaking on day 37 lacked confirmed SARS-CoV-2 specificity.

The junction had 3 bases not matched to a gene; V was cut back by 2 bases and J by 2 bases. CDR3 length equals 14 residues. Germline V lookup: CDR1 SGHTA, CDR2 FQGNSA. The sequence derives from a man in his late teens or twenties who had mild COVID-19 (a few samples of this study predate the infection). Cell type and time point are not known. V is TRBV7-2 and J is TRBJ2-7, with 7 bases matching TRBD1. Sequencing input: PBMCs or a T cell subset sorted from them (not recorded which). The CDR3 coding sequence is TGTGCCAGCAGCTTACGGGACAGAACCTACGAGCAGTACTTC. It is translated as CASSLRDRTYEQYF.